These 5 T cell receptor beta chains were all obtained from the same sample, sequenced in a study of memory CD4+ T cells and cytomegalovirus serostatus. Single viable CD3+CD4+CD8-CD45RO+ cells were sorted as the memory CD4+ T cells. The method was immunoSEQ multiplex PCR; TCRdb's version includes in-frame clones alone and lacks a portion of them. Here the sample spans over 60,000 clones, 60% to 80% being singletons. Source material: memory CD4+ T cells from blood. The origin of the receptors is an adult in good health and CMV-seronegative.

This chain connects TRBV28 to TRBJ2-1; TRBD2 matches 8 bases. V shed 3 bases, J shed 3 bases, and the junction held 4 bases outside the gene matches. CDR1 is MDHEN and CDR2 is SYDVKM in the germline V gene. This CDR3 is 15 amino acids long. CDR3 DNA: TGTGCCAGCAGTTTCAGACTAGCGCACTACAATGAGCAGTTCTTC. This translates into CASSFRLAHYNEQFF.

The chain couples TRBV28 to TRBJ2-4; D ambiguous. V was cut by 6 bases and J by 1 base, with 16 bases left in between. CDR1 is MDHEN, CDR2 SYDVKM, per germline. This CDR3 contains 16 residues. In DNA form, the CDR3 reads TGTGCCAGCAGCCAGGTGGGCCTTTTGGCCAAAAACATTCAGTACTTC. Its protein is CASSQVGLLAKNIQYF.

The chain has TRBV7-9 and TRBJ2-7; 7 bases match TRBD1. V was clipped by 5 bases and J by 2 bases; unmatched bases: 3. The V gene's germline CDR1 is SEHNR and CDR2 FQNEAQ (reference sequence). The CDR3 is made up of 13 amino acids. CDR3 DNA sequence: TGTGCCAGCAGCAGGGACAGTGCCTACGAGCAGTACTTC. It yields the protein CASSRDSAYEQYF.

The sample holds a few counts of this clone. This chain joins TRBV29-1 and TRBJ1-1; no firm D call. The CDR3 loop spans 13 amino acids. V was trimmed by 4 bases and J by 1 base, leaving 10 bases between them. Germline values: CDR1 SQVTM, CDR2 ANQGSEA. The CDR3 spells CSVVVHANTEAFF. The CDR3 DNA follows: TGCAGCGTTGTCGTGCATGCGAACACTGAAGCTTTCTTT.

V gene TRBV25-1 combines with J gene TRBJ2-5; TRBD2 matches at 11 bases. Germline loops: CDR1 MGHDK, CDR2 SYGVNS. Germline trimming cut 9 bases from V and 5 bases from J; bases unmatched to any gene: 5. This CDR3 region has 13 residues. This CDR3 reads CASETSGVETQYF. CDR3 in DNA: TGTGCCAGTGAGACTAGCGGGGTCGAGACCCAGTACTTC.